Listed below are T cell receptor beta chains from one sample, sequenced in a study of CD8+ T cells in alopecia areata. Repertoires were generated with immunoSEQ multiplex PCR, while TCRdb's copy carries only in-frame clones and drops some. The table has about 91,000 clones, less than 50% seen once. The sample comprised CD4+ T cells sorted from blood. These TCRs come from a human donor with alopecia areata. Both conserved end residues are part of each CDR3. The D gene is left open where the match is weak. Clone size is shown for a subset of rows, as once, few, many or a class of expanded clone.

size,D,J,V,DNA,CDR3
-,-,TRBJ1-1,TRBV30,TGTGCCTGGAGCTCCACTGAAGCTTTCTTT,CAWSSTEAFF
-,-,TRBJ2-2,TRBV4-3,TGCGCCAGCAGCCAACATCGTGGGGCCACCGGGGAGCTGTTTTTT,CASSQHRGATGELFF
-,TRBD1,TRBJ1-1,TRBV5-1,TGCGCCAGCAGCGGACAGGAAAACACTGAAGCTTTCTTT,CASSGQENTEAFF
-,-,TRBJ2-1,TRBV2,TGTGCCAGCAGTGCACAGGGGGGGTCCTACAATGAGCAGTTCTTC,CASSAQGGSYNEQFF
-,-,TRBJ2-1,TRBV10-3,TGTGCCATTTCCGCGCCGGGTCGCGAGCAGTTCTTC,CAISAPGREQFF
-,-,TRBJ2-1,TRBV2,TGTGCCAGCAGTGTAAACAATGAGCAGTTCTTC,CASSVNNEQFF
-,TRBD1,TRBJ2-5,TRBV29-1,TGCAGCGGGGCGGGCCAGGGGGCGAGTAAGACCCAGTACTTC,CSGAGQGASKTQYF
few,-,TRBJ2-2,TRBV7-8,TGTGCCAGCAGCCGTGTAAGGGGAGGCACCGGGGAGCTGTTTTTT,CASSRVRGGTGELFF
-,TRBD1,TRBJ1-2,TRBV29-1,TGCAGCGCCTCCGTCGGACAGGGGATTCATGGCTACACCTTC,CSASVGQGIHGYTF
many,-,TRBJ2-1,TRBV7-2,TGTGCCAGCAGCTTATCGGGCTACCGCCGTGGGGGGCAGTTCTTC,CASSLSGYRRGGQFF
few,TRBD2,TRBJ2-1,TRBV29-1,TGCAGCCTTGGGGGGGACTATGGCAATGAGCAGTTCTTC,CSLGGDYGNEQFF
few,-,TRBJ2-1,TRBV7-9,TGTGCCAGCAGCCCCTCGTGGGGGAGGTATGAGCAGTTCTTC,CASSPSWGRYEQFF
once,TRBD1,TRBJ1-4,TRBV5-1,TGCGCCAGCAGCTCTGACAGGGGTAATGAAAAACTGTTTTTT,CASSSDRGNEKLFF
few,-,TRBJ1-3,TRBV7-9,TGTGCCAGCAGCTTGGCGGGTGCTGGAAACACCATATATTTT,CASSLAGAGNTIYF
-,-,TRBJ2-7,TRBV30,TGTGCCTGGAGCGTGGGTTTGGAGCAGTACTTC,CAWSVGLEQYF
-,-,TRBJ1-5,TRBV2,TGTGCCAGCAGTGAAGAGGGGGGAATCAATCAGCCCCAGCATTTT,CASSEEGGINQPQHF
-,-,TRBJ1-1,TRBV30,TGTGCCTGGAGTTCGGTGAACACTGAAGCTTTCTTT,CAWSSVNTEAFF
-,TRBD1,TRBJ1-2,TRBV29-1,TGCAGCGTTGGAAGGGGGCTCGATGGCTACACCTTC,CSVGRGLDGYTF
-,-,TRBJ2-2,TRBV13,TGTGCCAGCAGGGCCGGGCAGAACACCGGGGAGCTGTTTTTT,CASRAGQNTGELFF
few,-,TRBJ1-1,TRBV2,TGTGCCAGCAGTGAAGCTAAGAACACTGAAGCTTTCTTT,CASSEAKNTEAFF
few,-,TRBJ1-1,TRBV11-2,TGTGCCAGCAGCCTAAGTTCACAGAGGACGAAGACTGGGGTCTTT,CASSLSSQRTKTGVF
-,-,TRBJ2-7,TRBV10-3,TGTGCCATCAGGGGGTTCGACTCCGGCGAGCAGTACTTC,CAIRGFDSGEQYF
-,-,TRBJ2-1,TRBV30,TGTGCCTGGTGCCTGACAGATTTAACCTACAATGAGCAGTTCTTC,CAWCLTDLTYNEQFF
-,-,TRBJ2-3,TRBV28,TGTGCCAGCAATGGTCTGTATACGCAGTATTTT,CASNGLYTQYF
few,-,TRBJ1-2,TRBV29-1,TGCAGCGTTTCGGACCGCGGGCACTATGGCTACACCTTC,CSVSDRGHYGYTF